This T cell receptor beta chain was obtained from a study of technical replicates of blood from four donors. Method: immunoSEQ multiplex PCR; TCRdb's copy keeps in-frame clones and lacks some. There are about 44,000 clones in the sample; 96% occur only once, and roughly 0.35% lies in the top ten. Per the germline V gene, CDR1 is LNHDA and CDR2 is SQIVND (reference sequence). V lost 5 bases to trimming and J lost 6 bases; unmatched junction nucleotides: 5. There are 13 residues in the CDR3. The chain couples TRBV19 to TRBJ1-2; TRBD1 agrees at 8 bases. Material for sequencing was T cells isolated from PBMCs. The receptor comes from a human donor in good health. The CDR3: CASSLQGGHGYTF. The CDR3 coding sequence is TGTGCCAGTAGTTTACAGGGGGGGCATGGCTACACCTTC.